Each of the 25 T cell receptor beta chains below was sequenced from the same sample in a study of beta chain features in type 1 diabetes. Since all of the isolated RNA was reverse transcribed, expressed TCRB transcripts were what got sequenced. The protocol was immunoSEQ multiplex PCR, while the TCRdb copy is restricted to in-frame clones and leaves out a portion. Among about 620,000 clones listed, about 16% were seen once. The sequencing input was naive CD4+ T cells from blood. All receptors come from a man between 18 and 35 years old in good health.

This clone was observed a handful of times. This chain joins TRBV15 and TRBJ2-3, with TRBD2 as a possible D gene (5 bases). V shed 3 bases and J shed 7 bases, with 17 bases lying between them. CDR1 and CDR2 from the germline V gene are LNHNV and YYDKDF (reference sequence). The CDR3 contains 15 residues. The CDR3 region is CATSSGLSPGYTQYF. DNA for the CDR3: TGTGCCACCAGCAGCGGACTCTCGCCGGGGTATACGCAGTATTTT.

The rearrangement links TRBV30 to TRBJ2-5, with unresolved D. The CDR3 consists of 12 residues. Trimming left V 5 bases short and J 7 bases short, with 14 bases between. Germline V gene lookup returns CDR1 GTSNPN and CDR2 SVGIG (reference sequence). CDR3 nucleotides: TGTGCCTGGCTAGTCGGCTTTGGGACCCAGTACTTC. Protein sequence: CAWLVGFGTQYF.

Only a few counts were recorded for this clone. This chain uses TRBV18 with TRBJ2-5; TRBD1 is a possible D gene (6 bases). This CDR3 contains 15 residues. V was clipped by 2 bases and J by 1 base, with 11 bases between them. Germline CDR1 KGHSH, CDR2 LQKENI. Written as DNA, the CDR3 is TGTGCCAGCTCACCAGGCTCGGACAGCCAAGAGACCCAGTACTTC. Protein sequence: CASSPGSDSQETQYF.

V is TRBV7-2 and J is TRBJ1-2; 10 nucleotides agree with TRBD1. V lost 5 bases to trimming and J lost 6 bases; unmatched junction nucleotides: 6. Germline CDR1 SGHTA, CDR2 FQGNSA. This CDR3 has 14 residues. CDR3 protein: CASSNRQGANGYTF. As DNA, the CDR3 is TGTGCCAGCAGCAACCGACAGGGGGCGAATGGCTACACCTTC. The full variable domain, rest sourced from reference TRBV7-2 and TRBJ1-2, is GAGVSQSPSNKVTEKGKDVELRCDPISGHTALYWYRQSLGQGLEFLIYFQGNSAPDKSGLPSDRFSAERTGGSVSTLTIQRTQQEDSAVYLCASSNRQGANGYTFGSGTRLTVV.

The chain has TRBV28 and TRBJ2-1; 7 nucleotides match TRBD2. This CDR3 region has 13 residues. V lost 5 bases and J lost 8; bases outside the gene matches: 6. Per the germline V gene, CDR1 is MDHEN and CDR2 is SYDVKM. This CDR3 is CASSRTRPHEQFF. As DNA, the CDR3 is TGTGCCAGCAGTAGGACTAGGCCCCATGAGCAGTTCTTC.

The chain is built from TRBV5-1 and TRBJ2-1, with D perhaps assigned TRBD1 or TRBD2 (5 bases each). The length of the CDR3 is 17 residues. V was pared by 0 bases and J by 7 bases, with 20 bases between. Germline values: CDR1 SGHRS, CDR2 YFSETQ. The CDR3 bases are TGCGCCAGCAGCTTGGCCGAGCCGGGACGATCAGGAAATGAGCAGTTCTTC. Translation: CASSLAEPGRSGNEQFF.

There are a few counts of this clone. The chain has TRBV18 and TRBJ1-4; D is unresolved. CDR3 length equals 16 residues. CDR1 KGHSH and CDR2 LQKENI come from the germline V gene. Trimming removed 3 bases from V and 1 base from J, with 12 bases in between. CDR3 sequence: CASSPPRGLTNEKLFF. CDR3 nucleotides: TGTGCCAGCTCACCTCCACGAGGGCTAACTAATGAAAAACTGTTTTTT.

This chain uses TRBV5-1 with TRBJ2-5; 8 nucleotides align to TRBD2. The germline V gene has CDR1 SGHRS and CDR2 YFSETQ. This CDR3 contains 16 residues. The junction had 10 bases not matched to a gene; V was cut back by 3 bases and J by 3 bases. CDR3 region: CASSSGLALGKETQYF. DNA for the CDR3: TGCGCCAGCAGCTCCGGACTAGCATTGGGCAAAGAGACCCAGTACTTC. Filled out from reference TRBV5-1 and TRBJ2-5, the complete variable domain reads KAGVTQTPRYLIKTRGQQVTLSCSPISGHRSVSWYQQTPGQGLQFLFEYFSETQRNKGNFPGRFSGRQFSNSRSEMNVSTLELGDSALYLCASSSGLALGKETQYFGPGTRLLVL.

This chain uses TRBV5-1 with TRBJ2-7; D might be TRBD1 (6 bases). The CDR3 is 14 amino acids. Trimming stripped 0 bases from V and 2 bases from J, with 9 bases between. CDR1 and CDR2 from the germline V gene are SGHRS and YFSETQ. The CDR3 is CASSLGQEPYEQYF. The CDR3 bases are TGCGCCAGCAGCTTGGGACAGGAACCCTACGAGCAGTACTTC.

CDR3 loop: CAISSGGPDSGANVLTF. CDR3 bases: TGTGCCATCAGTAGCGGGGGCCCGGACTCTGGGGCCAACGTCCTGACTTTC. This sequence joins TRBV10-3 and TRBJ2-6; 8 nucleotides match TRBD2. J was trimmed by 0 bases and V by 5 bases; bases with no gene match: 6. The length of the CDR3 is 17 residues. Germline V gene data show CDR1 as ENHRY and CDR2 as SYGVKD.

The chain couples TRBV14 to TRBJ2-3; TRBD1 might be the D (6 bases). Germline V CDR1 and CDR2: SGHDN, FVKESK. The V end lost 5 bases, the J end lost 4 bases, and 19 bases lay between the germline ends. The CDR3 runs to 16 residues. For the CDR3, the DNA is TGTGCCAGCAGCGGAAGCCAGGGGCGCCCCGCAGATACGCAGTATTTT. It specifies CASSGSQGRPADTQYF.

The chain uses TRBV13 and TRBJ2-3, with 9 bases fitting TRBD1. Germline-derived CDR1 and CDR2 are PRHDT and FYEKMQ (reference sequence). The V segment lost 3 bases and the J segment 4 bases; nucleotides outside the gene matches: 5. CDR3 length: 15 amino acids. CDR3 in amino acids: CASSFGTGRSDTQYF. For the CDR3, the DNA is TGTGCCAGCAGCTTTGGGACAGGGAGGTCAGATACGCAGTATTTT.

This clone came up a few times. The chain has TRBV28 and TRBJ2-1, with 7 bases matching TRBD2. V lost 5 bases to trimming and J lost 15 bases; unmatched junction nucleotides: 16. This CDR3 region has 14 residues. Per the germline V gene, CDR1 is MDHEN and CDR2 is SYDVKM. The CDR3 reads CASSQISIRREGFF. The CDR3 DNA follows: TGTGCCAGCAGTCAGATTTCTATAAGGAGGGAGGGGTTCTTC. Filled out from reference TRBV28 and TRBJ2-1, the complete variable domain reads DVKVTQSSRYLVKRTGEKVFLECVQDMDHENMFWYRQDPGLGLRLIYFSYDVKMKEKGDIPEGYSVSREKKERFSLILESASTNQTSMYLCASSQISIRREGFFGPGTRLTVL.

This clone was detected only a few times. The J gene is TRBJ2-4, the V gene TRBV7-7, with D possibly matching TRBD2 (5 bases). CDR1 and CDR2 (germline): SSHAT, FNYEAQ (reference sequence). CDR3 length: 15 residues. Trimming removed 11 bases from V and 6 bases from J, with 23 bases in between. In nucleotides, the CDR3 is TGTGCCCCCTGGCAACCTTTGCCAGAGGGAAACATTCAGTACTTC. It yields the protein CAPWQPLPEGNIQYF.

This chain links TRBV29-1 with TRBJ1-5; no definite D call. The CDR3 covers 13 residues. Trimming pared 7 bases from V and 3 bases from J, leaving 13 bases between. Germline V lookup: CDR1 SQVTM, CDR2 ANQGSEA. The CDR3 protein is CSAETNANQPQHF. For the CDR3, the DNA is TGCAGCGCTGAGACGAACGCCAATCAGCCCCAGCATTTT.

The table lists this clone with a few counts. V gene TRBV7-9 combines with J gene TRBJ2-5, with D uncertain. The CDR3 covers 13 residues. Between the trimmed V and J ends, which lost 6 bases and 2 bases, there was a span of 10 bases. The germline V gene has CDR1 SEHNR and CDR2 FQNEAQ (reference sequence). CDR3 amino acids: CASRPRRQETQYF. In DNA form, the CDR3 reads TGTGCCAGCAGACCAAGGCGACAAGAGACCCAGTACTTC.

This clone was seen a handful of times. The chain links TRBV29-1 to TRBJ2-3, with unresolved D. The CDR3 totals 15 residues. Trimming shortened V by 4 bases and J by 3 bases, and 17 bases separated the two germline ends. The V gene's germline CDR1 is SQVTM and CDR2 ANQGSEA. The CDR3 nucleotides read TGCAGCGTTGTCCGCTGGGCTAGTGGGACAGATACGCAGTATTTT. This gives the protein CSVVRWASGTDTQYF.

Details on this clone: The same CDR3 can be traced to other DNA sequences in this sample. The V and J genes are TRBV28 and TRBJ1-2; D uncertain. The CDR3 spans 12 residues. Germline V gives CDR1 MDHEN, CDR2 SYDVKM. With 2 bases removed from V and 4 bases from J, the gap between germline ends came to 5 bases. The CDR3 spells CASSLGSYGYTF. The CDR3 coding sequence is TGTGCCAGCAGTTTAGGATCCTATGGCTACACCTTC.

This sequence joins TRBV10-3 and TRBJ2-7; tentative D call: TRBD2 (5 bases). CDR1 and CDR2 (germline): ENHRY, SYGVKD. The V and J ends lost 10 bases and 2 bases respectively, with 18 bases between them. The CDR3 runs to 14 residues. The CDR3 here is CASKTDLDAYEQYF. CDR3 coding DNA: TGTGCCAGCAAGACGGACTTAGACGCCTACGAGCAGTACTTC.

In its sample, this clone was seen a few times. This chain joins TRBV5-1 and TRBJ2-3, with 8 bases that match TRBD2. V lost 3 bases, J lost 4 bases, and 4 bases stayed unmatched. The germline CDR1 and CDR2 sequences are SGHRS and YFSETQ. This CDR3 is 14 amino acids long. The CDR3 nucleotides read TGCGCCAGCAGCTACGGGACTAGTGCAGATACGCAGTATTTT. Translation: CASSYGTSADTQYF. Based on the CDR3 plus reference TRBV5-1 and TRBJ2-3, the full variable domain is KAGVTQTPRYLIKTRGQQVTLSCSPISGHRSVSWYQQTPGQGLQFLFEYFSETQRNKGNFPGRFSGRQFSNSRSEMNVSTLELGDSALYLCASSYGTSADTQYFGPGTRLTVL.

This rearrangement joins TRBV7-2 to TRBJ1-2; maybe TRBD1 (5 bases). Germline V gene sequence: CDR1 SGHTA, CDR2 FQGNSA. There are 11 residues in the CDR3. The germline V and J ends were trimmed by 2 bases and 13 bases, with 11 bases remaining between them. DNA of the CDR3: TGTGCCAGCAGCTTATCGGGGGATACCACCTTC. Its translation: CASSLSGDTTF.

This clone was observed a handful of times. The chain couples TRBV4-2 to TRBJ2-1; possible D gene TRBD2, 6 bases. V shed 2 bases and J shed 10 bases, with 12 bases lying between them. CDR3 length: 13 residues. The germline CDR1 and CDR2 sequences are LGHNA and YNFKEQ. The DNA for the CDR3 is TGTGCCAGCAGCCAAAAGTTTGGGGGGGAGCAGTTCTTC. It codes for CASSQKFGGEQFF.

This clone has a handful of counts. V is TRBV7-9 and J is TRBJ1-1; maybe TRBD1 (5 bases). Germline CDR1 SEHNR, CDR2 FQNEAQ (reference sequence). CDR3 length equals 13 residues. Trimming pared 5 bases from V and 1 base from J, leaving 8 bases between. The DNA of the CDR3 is TGTGCCAGCAGCCGAACAGGGAACACTGAAGCTTTCTTT. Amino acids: CASSRTGNTEAFF.

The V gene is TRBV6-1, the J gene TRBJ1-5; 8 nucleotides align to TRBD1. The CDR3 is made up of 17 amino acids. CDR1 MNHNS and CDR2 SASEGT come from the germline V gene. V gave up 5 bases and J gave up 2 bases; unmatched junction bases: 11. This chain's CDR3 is CASSQGTGLRGNQPQHF. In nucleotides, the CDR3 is TGTGCCAGCAGTCAAGGGACAGGCCTTAGGGGCAATCAGCCCCAGCATTTT.

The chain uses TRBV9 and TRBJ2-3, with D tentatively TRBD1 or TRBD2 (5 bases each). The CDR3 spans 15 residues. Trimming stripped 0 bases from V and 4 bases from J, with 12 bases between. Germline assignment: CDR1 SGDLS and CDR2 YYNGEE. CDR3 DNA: TGTGCCAGCAGCGTAGCCCGGGGCGCAGCAGATACGCAGTATTTT. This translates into CASSVARGAADTQYF.